Included here is one TCR beta chain sequence, with context. Its antigen is not identified. This record comes from a study of OX40 agonist ivuxolimab in advanced cancers. This CDR3 region has 15 residues. Germline CDR1 is SGHAT and CDR2 is FQNNGV. V lost 0 bases and J 2 bases, leaving 8 bases between the germline ends. Study results and limitations: Fewer expanded clones were found on average in CD4+ than in CD8+ T cells.

The investigators sampled blood at baseline, at cycle 4 day 1, and at cycle 7 day 1. Profiling relied on immunoSEQ multiplex PCR, and the TCRdb table lists in-frame clones only, not all of them. This table has tens of thousands of clones, approximately 90% appearing once. This chain connects TRBV11-2 to TRBJ2-1; D gene unclear. This sample comprised CD4+ or CD8+ T cells sorted from blood, obtained in a trial of the OX40 agonist ivuxolimab. The TCR originated in an adult with an advanced solid tumor such as melanoma, head and neck, liver or kidney cancer. CDR3 bases: TGTGCCAGCAGCTTAGACGGGCCCCCCTACAATGAGCAGTTCTTC. Translation gives CASSLDGPPYNEQFF. Variable domain in full (rest from reference TRBV11-2 and TRBJ2-1): EAGVAQSPRYKIIEKRQSVAFWCNPISGHATLYWYQQILGQGPKLLIQFQNNGVVDDSQLPKDRFSAERLKGVDSTLKIQPAKLEDSAVYLCASSLDGPPYNEQFFGPGTRLTVL.